Below, one TCR beta chain is given with its context. This sample was taken from a study of neoadjuvant anti-PD-1 for oral cavity cancer. The CDR3 runs 12 residues. Germline CDR1 and CDR2: MDHEN and SYDVKM. V dropped 5 bases and J dropped 7 bases, with 11 bases sitting between them. Method: immunoSEQ multiplex PCR; TCRdb's copy keeps in-frame clones and lacks some. Of approximately 7,600 clones listed, roughly 50% are singletons. This chain links TRBV28 with TRBJ2-5; maybe TRBD2 (6 bases). The sample in question was tumor tissue, obtained before nivolumab (anti-PD-1) treatment. This sequence originates from a person aged 40 to 85 with oral cavity squamous cell carcinoma. Here the CDR3 reads CASSLAGGTQYF. The CDR3 DNA follows: TGTGCCAGCAGTCTGGCCGGGGGGACCCAGTACTTC.